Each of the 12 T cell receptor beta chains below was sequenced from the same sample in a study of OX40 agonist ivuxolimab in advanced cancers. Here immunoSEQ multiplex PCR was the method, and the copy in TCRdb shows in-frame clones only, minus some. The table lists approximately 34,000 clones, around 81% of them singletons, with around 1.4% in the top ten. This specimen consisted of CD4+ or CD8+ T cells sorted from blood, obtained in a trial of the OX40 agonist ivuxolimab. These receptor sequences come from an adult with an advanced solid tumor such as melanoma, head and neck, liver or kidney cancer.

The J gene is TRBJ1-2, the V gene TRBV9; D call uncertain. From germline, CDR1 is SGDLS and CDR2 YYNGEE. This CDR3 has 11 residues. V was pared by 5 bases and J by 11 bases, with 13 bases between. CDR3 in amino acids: CASRGPFSYTF. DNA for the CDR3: TGTGCCAGCAGAGGACCTTTTAGTTACACCTTC. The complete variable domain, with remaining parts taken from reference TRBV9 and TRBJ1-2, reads DSGVTQTPKHLITATGQRVTLRCSPRSGDLSVYWYQQSLDQGLQFLIQYYNGEERAKGNILERFSAQQFPDLHSELNLSSLELGDSALYFCASRGPFSYTFGSGTRLTVV.

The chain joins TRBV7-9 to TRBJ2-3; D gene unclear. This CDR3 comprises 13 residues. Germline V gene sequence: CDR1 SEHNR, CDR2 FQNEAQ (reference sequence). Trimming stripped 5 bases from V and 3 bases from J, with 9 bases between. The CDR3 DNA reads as TGTGCCAGCAGCAGAGCTAGTACAGATACGCAGTATTTT. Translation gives CASSRASTDTQYF.

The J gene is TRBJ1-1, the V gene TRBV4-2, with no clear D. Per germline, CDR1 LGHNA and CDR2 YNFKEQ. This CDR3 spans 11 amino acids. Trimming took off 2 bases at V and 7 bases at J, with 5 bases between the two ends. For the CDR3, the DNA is TGTGCCAGCAGCCAATTCGGTGAAGCTTTCTTT. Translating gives CASSQFGEAFF.

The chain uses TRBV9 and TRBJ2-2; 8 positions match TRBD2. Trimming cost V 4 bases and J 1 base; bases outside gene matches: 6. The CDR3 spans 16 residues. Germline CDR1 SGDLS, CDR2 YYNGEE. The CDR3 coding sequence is TGTGCCAGCAGCTGGCGACTAGCGCGGAACACCGGGGAGCTGTTTTTT. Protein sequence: CASSWRLARNTGELFF.

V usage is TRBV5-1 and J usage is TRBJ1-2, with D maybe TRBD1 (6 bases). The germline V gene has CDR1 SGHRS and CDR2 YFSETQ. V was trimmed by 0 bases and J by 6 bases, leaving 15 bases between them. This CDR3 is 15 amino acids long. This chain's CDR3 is CASSLAISQGHGYTF. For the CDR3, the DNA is TGCGCCAGCAGCTTGGCCATCAGTCAGGGGCATGGCTACACCTTC.

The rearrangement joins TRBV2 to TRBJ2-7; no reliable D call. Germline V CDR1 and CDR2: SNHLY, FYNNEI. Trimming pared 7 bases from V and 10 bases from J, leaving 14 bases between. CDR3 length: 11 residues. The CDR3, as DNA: TGTGCCAGCACCCAAGAAGGTAGTCAGTACTTC. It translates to CASTQEGSQYF.

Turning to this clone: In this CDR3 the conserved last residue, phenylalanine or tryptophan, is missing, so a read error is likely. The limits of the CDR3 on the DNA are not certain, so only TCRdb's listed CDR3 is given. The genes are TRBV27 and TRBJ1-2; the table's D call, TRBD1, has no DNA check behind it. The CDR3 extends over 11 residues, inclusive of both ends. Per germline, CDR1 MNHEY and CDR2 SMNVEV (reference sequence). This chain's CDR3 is CASSLQGAPRT.

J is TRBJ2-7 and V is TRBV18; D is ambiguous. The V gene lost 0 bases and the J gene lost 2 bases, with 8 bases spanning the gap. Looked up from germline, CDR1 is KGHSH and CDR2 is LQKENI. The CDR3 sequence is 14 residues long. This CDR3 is CASSPPVGTYEQYF. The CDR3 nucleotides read TGTGCCAGCTCACCACCGGTCGGTACCTACGAGCAGTACTTC. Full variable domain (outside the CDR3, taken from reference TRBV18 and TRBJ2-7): NAGVMQNPRHLVRRRGQEARLRCSPMKGHSHVYWYRQLPEEGLKFMVYLQKENIIDESGMPKERFSAEFPKEGPSILRIQQVVRGDSAAYFCASSPPVGTYEQYFGPGTRLTVT.

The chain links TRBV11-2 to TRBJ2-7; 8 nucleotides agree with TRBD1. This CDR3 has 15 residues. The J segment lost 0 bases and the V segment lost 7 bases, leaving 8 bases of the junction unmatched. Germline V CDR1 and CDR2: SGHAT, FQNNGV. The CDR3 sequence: CASNAGGYYSYEQYF. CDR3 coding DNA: TGTGCCAGCAACGCAGGGGGCTATTACTCCTACGAGCAGTACTTC. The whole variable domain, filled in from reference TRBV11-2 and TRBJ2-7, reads EAGVAQSPRYKIIEKRQSVAFWCNPISGHATLYWYQQILGQGPKLLIQFQNNGVVDDSQLPKDRFSAERLKGVDSTLKIQPAKLEDSAVYLCASNAGGYYSYEQYFGPGTRLTVT.

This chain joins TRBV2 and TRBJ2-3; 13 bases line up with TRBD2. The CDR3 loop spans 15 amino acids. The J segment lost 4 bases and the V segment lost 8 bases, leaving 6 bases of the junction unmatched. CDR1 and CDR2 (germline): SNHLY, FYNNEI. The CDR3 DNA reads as TGTGCCAGCGCTCCGGGACTAGCGGGGTCAGATACGCAGTATTTT. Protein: CASAPGLAGSDTQYF. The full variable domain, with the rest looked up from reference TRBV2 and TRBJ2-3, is EPEVTQTPSHQVTQMGQEVILRCVPISNHLYFYWYRQILGQKVEFLVSFYNNEISEKSEIFDDQFSVERPDGSNFTLKIRSTKLEDSAMYFCASAPGLAGSDTQYFGPGTRLTVL.

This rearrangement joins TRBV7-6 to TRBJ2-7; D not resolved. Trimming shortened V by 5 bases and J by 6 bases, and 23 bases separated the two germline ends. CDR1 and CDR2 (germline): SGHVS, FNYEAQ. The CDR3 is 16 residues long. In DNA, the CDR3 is TGTGCCAGCAGCCCGAATGTAGGGCAAAGTTTCCGCGAGCAGTACTTC. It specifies CASSPNVGQSFREQYF.

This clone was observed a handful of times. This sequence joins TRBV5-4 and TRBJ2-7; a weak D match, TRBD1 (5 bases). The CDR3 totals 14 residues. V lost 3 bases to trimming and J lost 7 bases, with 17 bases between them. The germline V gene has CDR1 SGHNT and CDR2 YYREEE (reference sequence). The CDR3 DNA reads TGTGCCAGCAGCTCCCCAGGGCAACCGGGTGAGCAGTACTTC. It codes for CASSSPGQPGEQYF.